The 32 T cell receptor beta chains listed next were all sequenced from one sample in a study of shared clonotypes between healthy human individuals. TCRdb keeps only in-frame clones here, not all; method: immunoSEQ multiplex PCR. The data show some 2,100,000 clones, under 97% seen once. Source material: naive CD4+ T cells sorted from blood. The subset denotes: CD45RA+ positively selected. These receptors were obtained from a man in his late teens or twenties in good health.

The chain employs TRBV6-5 and TRBJ1-6, with a tentative D call TRBD1 (5 bases). Deletions cut 6 bases from V and 7 bases from J, with 13 bases between. This CDR3 comprises 14 residues. CDR1 is MNHEY, CDR2 SVGAGI, per germline. The CDR3 DNA reads as TGTGCCAGCAGCAGGGCGGGTGAGAATTCACCCCTCCACTTT. This sequence encodes CASSRAGENSPLHF.

The chain links TRBV11-3 to TRBJ2-1, with TRBD2 identical over 11 bases. The CDR3 is 17 amino acids. V trimming: 1 base; J trimming: 4 bases; junction bases outside the gene matches: 6. Germline V CDR1 and CDR2: SGHNT, YENEEA. As DNA, the CDR3 is TGTGCCAGCAGCTTAGGCCCCGGGACTAGCGGTTACAATGAGCAGTTCTTC. Protein: CASSLGPGTSGYNEQFF. The full variable domain, in which reference TRBV11-3 and TRBJ2-1 provide the parts outside the CDR3, is EAGVVQSPRYKIIEKKQPVAFWCNPISGHNTLYWYLQNLGQGPELLIRYENEEAVDDSQLPKDRFSAERLKGVDSTLKIQPAELGDSAVYLCASSLGPGTSGYNEQFFGPGTRLTVL.

The V gene is TRBV2, the J gene TRBJ1-5; weak D call: TRBD1 (5 bases). The CDR3 consists of 14 residues. Germline assignment: CDR1 SNHLY and CDR2 FYNNEI. V lost 8 bases, J lost 2 bases, and 13 bases lay in between. The CDR3 is CASHRKDGNQPQHF. The CDR3, as DNA: TGTGCCAGCCACAGGAAGGATGGCAATCAGCCCCAGCATTTT.

V and J are TRBV4-3 and TRBJ2-2, with D possibly TRBD1 on 5 matching bases. Germline assignment: CDR1 LGHNA and CDR2 YSLEER. V gave up 0 bases and J gave up 0 bases, with 11 bases separating them. The CDR3 contains 17 residues. DNA for the CDR3: TGCGCCAGCAGCCAAGATGGTTCAGGGTCGAACACCGGGGAGCTGTTTTTT. It encodes CASSQDGSGSNTGELFF.

The V call is TRBV2, the J call TRBJ2-5; D is ambiguous. This CDR3 comprises 10 residues. Germline CDR1 SNHLY, CDR2 FYNNEI. Trimming removed 7 bases from V and 4 bases from J, with 4 bases in between. CDR3 in DNA: TGTGCCAGCAACCGAGAGACCCAGTACTTC. Amino acid sequence: CASNRETQYF.

The chain carries TRBV5-4 and TRBJ2-1, with TRBD1 identical over 8 bases. Germline assignment: CDR1 SGHNT and CDR2 YYREEE (reference sequence). This CDR3 contains 14 residues. Trimming removed 3 bases from V and 4 bases from J; junction bases left unmatched: 3. CDR3: CASSSGGAYNEQFF. The CDR3 DNA follows: TGTGCCAGCAGCTCAGGGGGCGCGTACAATGAGCAGTTCTTC.

J is TRBJ2-7 and V is TRBV13; D may be TRBD1 (5 bases). Germline CDR1 and CDR2: PRHDT and FYEKMQ (reference sequence). Trimming stripped 5 bases from V and 5 bases from J, with 7 bases between. This CDR3 is 11 amino acids long. CDR3 DNA: TGTGCCAGCAGCAACAGGAACGAGCAGTACTTC. It encodes CASSNRNEQYF.

About this clone: The same CDR3 can be traced to other DNA sequences in this sample. The chain recombines TRBV5-1 with TRBJ2-2; no clear D gene. With 7 bases removed from V and 1 base from J, the gap between germline ends came to 8 bases. This CDR3 spans 13 amino acids. The germline gives CDR1 SGHRS, CDR2 YFSETQ. The CDR3 spells CASGLGNTGELFF. Here the CDR3 DNA reads TGCGCCAGCGGTCTGGGGAACACCGGGGAGCTGTTTTTT.

V gene TRBV7-2 combines with J gene TRBJ2-1; D unclear. Trimming removed 2 bases from V and 5 bases from J, with 7 bases in between. The CDR3 runs to 13 residues. Germline V lookup: CDR1 SGHTA, CDR2 FQGNSA. The DNA for the CDR3 is TGTGCCAGCAGCTTAATGCAGCACAATGAGCAGTTCTTC. This codes for CASSLMQHNEQFF. The complete variable domain, with remaining parts taken from reference TRBV7-2 and TRBJ2-1, reads GAGVSQSPSNKVTEKGKDVELRCDPISGHTALYWYRQSLGQGLEFLIYFQGNSAPDKSGLPSDRFSAERTGGSVSTLTIQRTQQEDSAVYLCASSLMQHNEQFFGPGTRLTVL.

This chain uses TRBV11-2 with TRBJ2-5, with 9 bases that match TRBD2. Per germline, CDR1 SGHAT and CDR2 FQNNGV. There are 15 residues in the CDR3. V dropped 5 bases and J dropped 4; count of bases not matched to a gene: 8. This CDR3 reads CASSKDSGSGETQYF. CDR3 in DNA: TGTGCCAGCAGCAAAGATAGCGGGAGTGGAGAGACCCAGTACTTC.

This clone has only a few counts. V is TRBV5-1 and J is TRBJ1-1, with D perhaps matching TRBD1 (6 bases). V was pared by 4 bases and J by 3 bases, with 10 bases between. Germline V lookup: CDR1 SGHRS, CDR2 YFSETQ. The CDR3 length is 13 residues. This CDR3 is CASSLQGYTEAFF. The CDR3 DNA is TGCGCCAGCAGCCTGCAGGGGTACACTGAAGCTTTCTTT.

A few counts support this clone. The chain joins TRBV7-2 to TRBJ1-2; no clear D. This CDR3 is built from 13 residues. Germline-derived CDR1 and CDR2 are SGHTA and FQGNSA. V gave up 3 bases and J gave up 1 base, with 6 bases separating them. As DNA, the CDR3 is TGTGCCAGCAGCTTTGGGGTTAACTATGGCTACACCTTC. It encodes CASSFGVNYGYTF. The variable domain in full, with the rest retrieved from reference TRBV7-2 and TRBJ1-2, is GAGVSQSPSNKVTEKGKDVELRCDPISGHTALYWYRQSLGQGLEFLIYFQGNSAPDKSGLPSDRFSAERTGGSVSTLTIQRTQQEDSAVYLCASSFGVNYGYTFGSGTRLTVV.

The V and J genes are TRBV4-1 and TRBJ1-5; TRBD1 might be the D (5 bases). Between the trimmed V and J ends, which lost 4 bases and 0 bases, there was a span of 10 bases. Germline loops: CDR1 MGHRA, CDR2 YSYEKL. CDR3 length: 15 residues. The CDR3 DNA follows: TGCGCCAGCAGCCGGGACCCCGATAGCAATCAGCCCCAGCATTTT. Residues: CASSRDPDSNQPQHF.

V usage is TRBV4-3 and J usage is TRBJ2-2; 8 bases are a match to TRBD2. The J segment lost 8 bases and the V segment lost 4 bases, leaving 12 bases of the junction unmatched. The CDR3 runs 16 residues. Per the germline V gene, CDR1 is LGHNA and CDR2 is YSLEER. In DNA, the CDR3 is TGCGCCAGCAGCCGTGGGGGTGACGGGAGGGCTGGGGAGCTGTTTTTT. Amino acid sequence: CASSRGGDGRAGELFF.

This rearrangement joins TRBV6-5 to TRBJ1-2; tentative D call: TRBD1 (6 bases). CDR1 is MNHEY and CDR2 is SVGAGI in the germline V gene. Trimming removed 6 bases from V and 4 bases from J, with 12 bases in between. CDR3 length equals 13 residues. The CDR3 region is CASRAGVGYGYTF. The CDR3 coding sequence is TGTGCCAGCAGGGCAGGGGTAGGCTATGGCTACACCTTC.

The chain carries TRBV19 and TRBJ2-7; possibly TRBD1 or TRBD2 for D (5 bases each). V gave up 4 bases and J gave up 0 bases, with 10 bases separating them. The CDR3 sequence is 14 residues long. The V gene's germline CDR1 is LNHDA and CDR2 SQIVND (reference sequence). In DNA, the CDR3 is TGTGCCAGTAGTAGAGGGACCACCTCCTACGAGCAGTACTTC. It yields the protein CASSRGTTSYEQYF.

The chain employs TRBV5-1 and TRBJ2-2, with D uncertain. V was shortened by 5 bases and J by 6 bases, with 11 bases between the two germline ends. This CDR3 spans 13 amino acids. The V gene's germline CDR1 is SGHRS and CDR2 YFSETQ. CDR3 protein: CASRGSASGELFF. CDR3 DNA sequence: TGCGCCAGCAGAGGCTCGGCTTCCGGGGAGCTGTTTTTT.

The chain combines TRBV5-1 with TRBJ1-1; weak D call: TRBD1 (6 bases). The germline V gene has CDR1 SGHRS and CDR2 YFSETQ. This CDR3 is 15 amino acids long. V was clipped by 5 bases and J by 1 base, with 15 bases between them. CDR3 region: CASSSPNRENTEAFF. Here the CDR3 DNA reads TGCGCCAGCAGTAGTCCCAACAGGGAGAACACTGAAGCTTTCTTT.

The gene calls are TRBV6-1 and TRBJ1-2; TRBD1 matches at 8 bases. This CDR3 is built from 15 residues. The V gene end was trimmed by 4 bases and the J gene end by 5 bases; junction bases not matched to a gene: 9. From germline, CDR1 is MNHNS and CDR2 SASEGT. CDR3 DNA: TGTGCCAGCAGTGCACCAGACAGGGGAAGTTATGGCTACACCTTC. Translated, it gives CASSAPDRGSYGYTF.

The chain carries TRBV30 and TRBJ2-3; D might be TRBD2 (5 bases). V lost 4 bases and J lost 1, with 12 bases in between. CDR3 length: 14 residues. Germline V lookup: CDR1 GTSNPN, CDR2 SVGIG (reference sequence). The CDR3 nucleotides are TGTGCCTGGACCAACGGGAAGGGCACAGATACGCAGTATTTT. It codes for CAWTNGKGTDTQYF.

Remarks on this clone: This sample also contains other DNA sequences that code for the same CDR3. The chain couples TRBV5-1 to TRBJ2-7; D is perhaps TRBD2 (6 bases). V dropped 0 bases and J dropped 1 base, with 8 bases sitting between them. The CDR3 consists of 14 residues. Germline loops: CDR1 SGHRS, CDR2 YFSETQ. DNA of the CDR3: TGCGCCAGCAGCTTGGGGGCGGGATCCTACGAGCAGTACTTC. It translates to CASSLGAGSYEQYF.

The CDR3 sequence: CASSLDREITGELFF. For the CDR3, the DNA is TGCGCCAGCAGCTTGGACAGGGAAATCACCGGGGAGCTGTTTTTT. The rearrangement links TRBV5-1 to TRBJ2-2; TRBD1 is a possible D gene (6 bases). The CDR3 is 15 residues long. V shed 0 bases and J shed 4 bases, with 10 bases lying between them. Germline CDR1 SGHRS, CDR2 YFSETQ.

This clone was recorded once. The CDR3 DNA sequence: TGTGCCAGCAGCTTAGCGCCCCTAACCTACGAGCAGTACTTC. Its translation: CASSLAPLTYEQYF. The chain uses TRBV7-8 and TRBJ2-7, with unresolved D. Trimming shortened V by 0 bases and J by 2 bases, and 8 bases separated the two germline ends. The CDR3 extends over 14 amino acids. In germline, CDR1 is SGHVS, CDR2 FQNEAQ.

For the CDR3, the DNA is TGTGCCAGCAGGACTAGCGGGGGACTCGTAGAGCAGTTCTTC. Translating it yields CASRTSGGLVEQFF. The chain joins TRBV6-1 to TRBJ2-1, with 12 bases lining up with TRBD2. Unmatched junction bases numbered 7, after V lost 6 bases and J lost 10 bases. This CDR3 has 14 residues. The germline V gene has CDR1 MNHNS and CDR2 SASEGT.

The J gene is TRBJ1-5, the V gene TRBV4-1, with D possibly matching TRBD1 (6 bases). The V gene's germline CDR1 is MGHRA and CDR2 YSYEKL. Trimming removed 3 bases at V and 3 bases at J, with 9 bases between. The CDR3 contains 14 residues. Here the CDR3 reads CASSHQGFNQPQHF. The CDR3 bases are TGCGCCAGCAGCCATCAGGGGTTCAATCAGCCCCAGCATTTT.

V is TRBV5-1 and J is TRBJ2-3; D may be TRBD2 (5 bases). Trimming cost V 1 base and J 2 bases, with 14 bases left between them. CDR1 and CDR2 (germline): SGHRS, YFSETQ. The CDR3 totals 16 residues. DNA of the CDR3: TGCGCCAGCAGCTTGCAAGGGAGCCTCCCCACAGATACGCAGTATTTT. It yields the protein CASSLQGSLPTDTQYF.

J is TRBJ1-6 and V is TRBV6-6; 10 bases align to TRBD1. V was pared by 5 bases and J by 6 bases, with 4 bases of the junction left unmatched. In germline, CDR1 is MNHNY, CDR2 SVGAGI (reference sequence). This CDR3 spans 15 amino acids. The CDR3 sequence: CASSPGDRGNSPLHF. The CDR3, as DNA: TGTGCCAGCAGTCCCGGGGACAGGGGTAATTCACCCCTCCACTTT.

A note on this clone: The same CDR3 can be traced to other DNA sequences in this sample. The chain combines TRBV7-2 with TRBJ2-7; D not certain. With 1 base removed from V and 3 bases from J, the gap between germline ends came to 4 bases. The CDR3 consists of 12 residues. CDR1 and CDR2 (germline): SGHTA, FQGNSA. The CDR3 loop is CASSLVGYEQYF. The CDR3 nucleotides are TGTGCCAGCAGCTTAGTTGGCTACGAGCAGTACTTC.

The chain links TRBV19 to TRBJ1-5; D remains unclear. Germline lookup yields CDR1 LNHDA and CDR2 SQIVND (reference sequence). Trimming cost V 0 bases and J 11 bases, with 14 bases left between them. CDR3 length equals 14 residues. The CDR3 region is CASSIDSQSRAQHF. For the CDR3, the DNA is TGTGCCAGTAGTATAGACTCCCAATCAAGGGCCCAGCATTTT.

V usage is TRBV19 and J usage is TRBJ1-5; D call uncertain. Trimming stripped 3 bases from V and 5 bases from J, with 14 bases between. Germline CDR1 LNHDA, CDR2 SQIVND (reference sequence). This CDR3 is 15 amino acids long. The CDR3 loop reads CASSMMWLIDQPQHF. The CDR3 coding sequence is TGTGCCAGTAGTATGATGTGGCTAATAGATCAGCCCCAGCATTTT.

The V call is TRBV10-3, the J call TRBJ2-7; D gene unclear. V lost 0 bases to trimming and J lost 2 bases, with 11 bases between them. The CDR3 sequence is 15 residues long. Per the germline V gene, CDR1 is ENHRY and CDR2 is SYGVKD. The CDR3 DNA reads as TGTGCCATCAGTGAGTCGAACGGGCCCACCTACGAGCAGTACTTC. Translated, it gives CAISESNGPTYEQYF.

As for this clone: The sample contains more than one DNA sequence encoding this CDR3. This sequence joins TRBV5-4 and TRBJ2-2; possible D gene TRBD1, 5 bases. V lost 0 bases and J lost 0, with 6 bases in between. This CDR3 contains 15 residues. The V gene's germline CDR1 is SGHNT and CDR2 YYREEE (reference sequence). The CDR3 sequence is CASSLEGTNTGELFF. CDR3 DNA sequence: TGTGCCAGCAGCTTGGAGGGGACGAACACCGGGGAGCTGTTTTTT. The entire variable domain, with the rest obtained from reference TRBV5-4 and TRBJ2-2, is as follows: ETGVTQSPTHLIKTRGQQVTLRCSSQSGHNTVSWYQQALGQGPQFIFQYYREEENGRGNFPPRFSGLQFPNYSSELNVNALELDDSALYLCASSLEGTNTGELFFGEGSRLTVL.